The clone carrying this T cell receptor delta chain was detected a few times. A far larger clone lies a single base away; this is likely a read error. The sample holds other DNA sequences that translate to the same CDR3. This specimen belongs to a study of γδ T cells in repeated Plasmodium falciparum infection. Study background: Four controlled malaria infections with P. falciparum NF54 spanned around 660 days.

Sequencing covered both gamma and delta TCR chains per sample. TCRdb ran CATT on the multiplex PCR reads. The repertoire includes tens of thousands of delta-chain clones, approximately 0.96% of them detected once, and approximately 9.6% sits in the top ten. This TCR was sampled from a pool of human donors (malaria-infected and uninfected, not separated). The sample taken for sequencing was gamma-delta T cells from blood.

The CDR3 region is CALGETTTSNWIILKNTDKLIF. For the CDR3, the DNA is TGTGCTCTTGGGGAAACTACTACTTCAAACTGGATTATCCTAAAAAACACCGACAAACTCATCTTT. This sequence joins TRDV1 and TRDJ1; tentatively, D is TRDD2 or TRDD3 (5 bases each). The J gene, absent from TCRdb, was called here by matching the DNA to germline. CDR3 size: 22 residues. In germline, CDR1 is TSWWSYY, CDR2 QGS.